The present entry profiles one T cell receptor beta chain with its context. The clone's antigen remains unknown. No much larger clonotype is one base removed from it; base qualities were not supplied. The CDR3, cysteine through phenylalanine, is 16 amino acids long. This entry keeps only the CDR3 DNA: 48 bases, framed from base 1. Ends trimmed: V by 5 bases, J by 2 bases; bases unmatched to a gene: 9. CDR1 and CDR2 (SGHNT, YYREEE) derive from the germline V gene (reference sequence). Taken with the paper, the label for time point translates to: sample from a COVID-19-recovered individual after infection. Patients who had recovered from mild-to-severe COVID-19 served as donors. Uncultured memory T cell samples were sequenced directly after ex vivo isolation. From peripheral blood mononuclear cells, the researchers isolated CD4+ total memory, central memory, effector memory and circulating T follicular helper cells.

This entry comes from a study of CD4 T cell repertoires in COVID-19 (dated by TCRdb to the early 2020s). With respect to the entire study: To analyze cross-reactivity, CFSE-low cells were expanded with IL-2 for approximately 9 days and then labeled again and restimulated with spike proteins from other coronaviruses. Naturally processed CD4+ T cell responses to SARS-CoV-2 spike and nucleoprotein were characterized in COVID-19-recovered individuals, and clonal composition was assessed by TCR Vbeta sequencing. In a few recovered individuals, the researchers analyzed the TCR Vbeta repertoire of SARS-CoV-2-reactive T cells at the subset level. Results and caveats for the whole study, not just this receptor: Between 7 and 25% of SARS-CoV-2 clonotypes were also found in SARS-CoV and/or HKU1 spike-stimulated secondary cultures, consistent with cross-reactivity. Two or all three memory subsets shared several of the most expanded SARS-CoV-2-reactive clonotypes, which suggests intraclonal diversification.

Library generation was performed with the immunoSEQ multiplex PCR assay. Per the original workflow: The Chao-Jaccard similarity index and the number of shared clonotypes were used to measure repertoire overlap between subsets. TCRdb retrieved this table from immuneACCESS and kept in-frame rearrangements only. Not all clones are present; in checked studies, unresolved V genes account for under half, and no reason is known for the remainder. V and J calls and clone size are given by that table; D and trimming were obtained from the DNA. The sample table holds 60,000 to 90,000 clones, of which around four fifths were seen once. Roughly 0.5% of the sample is in the top ten clones.

This specimen consisted of CD4+ T cells from peripheral blood, obtained after recovery from COVID-19. This TCR derives from a human donor who had COVID-19. The chain uses TRBV5-4 and TRBJ2-3; 9 middle bases align to TRBD2. The encoded CDR3 is CASRPGTSRLTDTQYF. The bases are TGTGCCAGCAGGCCCGGGACTAGCAGACTCACAGATACGCAGTATTTT.